The next 21 T cell receptor beta chains were all read from a single sample in a study of blood T cell repertoires in COVID-19. TCRdb keeps only in-frame clones here, not all; method: immunoSEQ multiplex PCR. The data show roughly 450,000 clones, around 90% seen once. The specimen was PBMCs or T cells enriched from blood (not recorded which). The receptors were gathered from a man between 18 and 29 years old who had recovered from COVID-19.

This chain links TRBV6-1 with TRBJ1-5; TRBD1 matches 9 bases. The germline CDR1 and CDR2 sequences are MNHNS and SASEGT. The CDR3 sequence is 18 residues long. V was pared by 2 bases and J by 0 bases, with 8 bases of the junction left unmatched. The CDR3 reads CASSETDRGVDSNQPQHF. In DNA, the CDR3 is TGTGCCAGCAGTGAAACGGACAGGGGTGTAGATAGCAATCAGCCCCAGCATTTT.

The chain employs TRBV5-6 and TRBJ1-6, with TRBD1 as a possible D gene (5 bases). The V gene lost 2 bases and the J gene lost 6 bases, with 12 bases spanning the gap. The V gene's germline CDR1 is SGHDT and CDR2 YYEEEE. The CDR3 loop spans 15 amino acids. The CDR3 DNA follows: TGTGCCAGCAGCTTAATCAGCGGGACTAATTCACCCCTCCACTTT. Translation gives CASSLISGTNSPLHF.

The chain employs TRBV29-1 and TRBJ1-2; 8 bases map to TRBD1. Germline assignment: CDR1 SQVTM and CDR2 ANQGSEA. With V trimmed by 7 bases and J by 4 bases, 8 bases remained unmatched. This CDR3 comprises 13 residues. The CDR3 loop reads CSAMTGVAYGYTF. CDR3 sequence (DNA): TGCAGCGCTATGACAGGGGTCGCCTATGGCTACACCTTC.

V is TRBV5-1 and J is TRBJ1-6; D might be TRBD1 (6 bases). The germline gives CDR1 SGHRS, CDR2 YFSETQ. The V end was cut by 4 bases, the J end by 4 bases, with 12 bases between. The length of the CDR3 is 15 residues. CDR3 sequence: CASSVQGPYNSPLHF. The DNA of the CDR3 is TGCGCCAGCAGCGTACAGGGTCCATATAATTCACCCCTCCACTTT. The whole variable domain, filled in from reference TRBV5-1 and TRBJ1-6, reads KAGVTQTPRYLIKTRGQQVTLSCSPISGHRSVSWYQQTPGQGLQFLFEYFSETQRNKGNFPGRFSGRQFSNSRSEMNVSTLELGDSALYLCASSVQGPYNSPLHFGNGTRLTVT.

This chain links TRBV9 with TRBJ2-7; possibly TRBD2 for D (6 bases). CDR3 size: 14 residues. Germline CDR1 reads SGDLS; CDR2 reads YYNGEE. V lost 3 bases and J 2 bases, leaving 12 bases between the germline ends. The CDR3 is CASSAGGVAYEQYF. The CDR3 region has the DNA TGTGCCAGCAGCGCCGGAGGGGTTGCCTACGAGCAGTACTTC.

The chain employs TRBV5-1 and TRBJ2-2, with D possibly matching TRBD1 (6 bases). This CDR3 has 14 residues. Trimming shortened V by 0 bases and J by 6 bases, and 9 bases separated the two germline ends. CDR1 is SGHRS and CDR2 is YFSETQ in the germline V gene. CDR3 region: CASSLDSGAGELFF. The CDR3 coding sequence is TGCGCCAGCAGCTTGGATTCAGGGGCCGGGGAGCTGTTTTTT.

The rearrangement uses TRBV5-4 and TRBJ2-5; 9 bases line up with TRBD2. Germline loops: CDR1 SGHNT, CDR2 YYREEE (reference sequence). V lost 4 bases, J lost 2 bases, and 6 bases stayed unmatched. The CDR3 covers 15 residues. CDR3 loop: CASSRSGGPQETQYF. In DNA, the CDR3 is TGTGCCAGCAGCCGAAGCGGGGGGCCTCAAGAGACCCAGTACTTC.

This clone was counted once. The chain uses TRBV6-4 and TRBJ1-6; TRBD1 agrees at 7 bases. This CDR3 has 16 residues. Germline CDR1 is MRHNA and CDR2 is SNTAGT. Losses at the gene ends were 10 bases for V and 6 bases for J; bases not matched to a gene: 15. CDR3 sequence: CATMEPMTGINSPLHF. CDR3 bases: TGTGCCACCATGGAACCAATGACAGGGATTAATTCACCCCTCCACTTT.

This clone appeared a single time. In DNA form, the CDR3 reads TGCAGCGGAGCCCCCGGGACTAGCGGGTTCCATGAGCAGTTCTTC. It yields the protein CSGAPGTSGFHEQFF. The chain uses TRBV29-1 and TRBJ2-1; 12 positions agree with TRBD2. This CDR3 contains 15 residues. Germline CDR1 reads SQVTM; CDR2 reads ANQGSEA. J lost 8 bases, V lost 7 bases, and 12 bases had no gene match.

V and J are TRBV9 and TRBJ2-1; a weak D match, TRBD2 (5 bases). The length of the CDR3 is 15 residues. Trimming took off 1 base at V and 3 bases at J, with 11 bases between the two ends. Germline values: CDR1 SGDLS, CDR2 YYNGEE. DNA for the CDR3: TGTGCCAGCAGCGTAACAGCGGTTTTCTACAATGAGCAGTTCTTC. Translation: CASSVTAVFYNEQFF.

The sample holds one count of this clone. This chain joins TRBV5-1 and TRBJ1-3; no definite D call. Germline V gene lookup returns CDR1 SGHRS and CDR2 YFSETQ. V gave up 4 bases and J gave up 6 bases, with 14 bases separating them. This CDR3 spans 14 amino acids. This chain's CDR3 is CASSPGDAENTIYF. The CDR3 DNA is TGCGCCAGCAGCCCCGGGGATGCTGAAAACACCATATATTTT.

This clone was picked up one time. The chain carries TRBV7-2 and TRBJ2-5; 11 nucleotides align to TRBD2. CDR1 SGHTA and CDR2 FQGNSA come from the germline V gene. The CDR3 contains 15 residues. The V segment lost 0 bases and the J segment 3 bases; nucleotides outside the gene matches: 0. The CDR3 region has the DNA TGTGCCAGCAGCTTAGCGGGACTAGCGGAAGAGACCCAGTACTTC. This gives the protein CASSLAGLAEETQYF.

This clone was recorded only once. The chain employs TRBV28 and TRBJ1-2; 7 nucleotides agree with TRBD1. V was pared by 5 bases and J by 4 bases, with 10 bases of the junction left unmatched. The CDR3 runs to 15 residues. CDR1 and CDR2 (germline): MDHEN, SYDVKM. As DNA, the CDR3 is TGTGCCAGCAGTAGAGACAGGGCGGGCGGCTATGGCTACACCTTC. It translates to CASSRDRAGGYGYTF.

The chain is built from TRBV5-1 and TRBJ2-7; D is possibly TRBD1 (6 bases). V was trimmed by 4 bases and J by 6 bases, leaving 17 bases between them. This CDR3 is built from 14 residues. Germline V gene data show CDR1 as SGHRS and CDR2 as YFSETQ. The CDR3 DNA reads TGCGCCAGCAGCGCTGATCCTCAGGGGTCCGAGCAGTACTTC. As protein: CASSADPQGSEQYF.

The DNA of the CDR3 is TGTGCCAGCAGCTCCACCCCCGGGGATGCCTACGAGCAGTACTTC. This gives the protein CASSSTPGDAYEQYF. The chain carries TRBV27 and TRBJ2-7; possible D gene TRBD2, 5 bases. This CDR3 is built from 15 residues. CDR1 is MNHEY, CDR2 SMNVEV, per germline (reference sequence). Trimming removed 6 bases at V and 2 bases at J, with 17 bases between.

The chain has TRBV7-8 and TRBJ2-2; 10 bases are a match to TRBD1. CDR3 length: 17 residues. With V trimmed by 1 base and J by 8 bases, 10 bases remained unmatched. Germline V gene lookup returns CDR1 SGHVS and CDR2 FQNEAQ. DNA of the CDR3: TGTGCCAGCAGCTTAGAAACCGGGACAGGGGTTTTAGGGGAGCTGTTTTTT. Encoded protein: CASSLETGTGVLGELFF.

The chain recombines TRBV7-3 with TRBJ1-2; 10 bases align to TRBD1. Germline CDR1 reads SGHTA; CDR2 reads FQGTGA. Trimming took 5 bases from V and 6 from J; bases not matched to a gene: 9. The CDR3 extends over 15 amino acids. The CDR3 is CASSPSTGGSDGYTF. CDR3 nucleotides: TGTGCCAGCAGCCCGTCGACAGGGGGCTCTGATGGCTACACCTTC.

This sequence joins TRBV2 and TRBJ2-7; TRBD2 agrees at 11 bases. V lost 5 bases to trimming and J lost 0 bases; unmatched junction nucleotides: 3. The CDR3 consists of 15 residues. Germline V gives CDR1 SNHLY, CDR2 FYNNEI. The CDR3 bases are TGTGCCAGCAGTCCCGGGACTAGCGGCTCCTACGAGCAGTACTTC. It specifies CASSPGTSGSYEQYF.

The rearrangement links TRBV19 to TRBJ1-2; possibly TRBD1 for D (6 bases). CDR3 length equals 15 residues. Per germline, CDR1 LNHDA and CDR2 SQIVND (reference sequence). The V end lost 4 bases, the J end lost 4 bases, and 16 bases lay between the germline ends. The CDR3 DNA is TGTGCCAGTAGTAGCTCAAGGGGGGGCTTCTATGGCTACACCTTC. This encodes CASSSSRGGFYGYTF. Using reference TRBV19 and TRBJ1-2 for the parts outside the CDR3, the full variable domain is DGGITQSPKYLFRKEGQNVTLSCEQNLNHDAMYWYRQDPGQGLRLIYYSQIVNDFQKGDIAEGYSVSREKKESFPLTVTSAQKNPTAFYLCASSSSRGGFYGYTFGSGTRLTVV.

The rearrangement joins TRBV27 to TRBJ2-2; 12 bases fit TRBD2. CDR1 and CDR2 (germline): MNHEY, SMNVEV (reference sequence). V dropped 0 bases and J dropped 7; count of bases not matched to a gene: 12. CDR3 length: 19 amino acids. DNA for the CDR3: TGTGCCAGCAGTTTATCACGCGCGACTAGCGGGAGATGGAGCGGGGAGCTGTTTTTT. Translation gives CASSLSRATSGRWSGELFF.

The gene calls are TRBV4-1 and TRBJ1-2; the D gene is possibly TRBD1 (5 bases). Trimming removed 3 bases at V and 0 bases at J, with 20 bases between. The CDR3 runs to 18 residues. The germline CDR1 and CDR2 sequences are MGHRA and YSYEKL. The CDR3 nucleotides read TGCGCCAGCAGCCAGTACCCATCGGGGGAATCCTCTAACTATGGCTACACCTTC. Its translation is CASSQYPSGESSNYGYTF.